This T cell receptor (beta chain) stems from a study of cytomegalovirus exposure and HLA in healthy donors. Whole-study results and caveats: The authors judged a highly shared variant cluster likely a sequencing artifact. Cytomegalovirus association was assigned to around 150 TCR beta chains.

In the PCR, 60 Vbeta and 13 Jbeta primers were used. Per the study methods: Later analysis identified 65 million to 80 million unique TCR beta chains, 9 million to 13 million shared. The data were produced by immunoSEQ multiplex PCR, yet TCRdb's version contains in-frame clones alone and is incomplete. That table is the source of V, J and clone size, and D and trimming were worked out from the DNA. Among 200,000 or so clones listed, roughly 80% were seen once. This clone was observed a handful of times. Its antigen is unknown. Germline V gives CDR1 MNHNS, CDR2 SASEGT. CDR3 size: 15 residues. Trimming shortened V by 1 base and J by 6 bases, and 13 bases separated the two germline ends.

This receptor was obtained from a girl aged 2 to 10 in good health and CMV-seronegative. This chain connects TRBV6-1 to TRBJ1-5; possible D gene TRBD1, 6 bases. Input material: PBMCs. CDR3 residues: CASSEGSGGGQPQHF. The DNA for the CDR3 is TGTGCCAGCAGTGAAGGGTCGGGGGGCGGTCAGCCCCAGCATTTT.